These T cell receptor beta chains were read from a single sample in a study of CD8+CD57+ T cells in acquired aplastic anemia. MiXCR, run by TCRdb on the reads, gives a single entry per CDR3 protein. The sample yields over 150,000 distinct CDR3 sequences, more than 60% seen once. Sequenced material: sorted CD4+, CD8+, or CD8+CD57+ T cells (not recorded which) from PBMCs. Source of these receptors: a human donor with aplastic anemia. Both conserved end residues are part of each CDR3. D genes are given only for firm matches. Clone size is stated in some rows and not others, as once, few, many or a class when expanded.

TGTGCCAGCAAGGGGGACAACCAAGAGACCCAGTACTTC	CASKGDNQETQYF	TRBV2	TRBJ2-5	NA	NA
TGCGCCAGCAGTGAGTCAGGGGCGAACTATGGCTACACCTTC	CASSESGANYGYTF	TRBV10-2	TRBJ1-2	few	NA
TGTGCCAGCAGCGCCAGACTAGCGGGCACCGGGGAGCTGTTTTTT	CASSARLAGTGELFF	TRBV9	TRBJ2-2	many	TRBD2
TGCGCCAGCAGCCCCACGGGCCGGGACAGTAAATCACCCCTCCACTTT	CASSPTGRDSKSPLHF	TRBV5-1	TRBJ1-6	NA	TRBD1
TGTGCCAGCAGCTCGTATACCCGTGAAGCTTTCTTT	CASSSYTREAFF	TRBV7-3	TRBJ1-1	NA	NA
TGTGCCAGTAGGCAAGCGGGAGGGACAGAGACCCAGTACTTC	CASRQAGGTETQYF	TRBV19	TRBJ2-5	NA	TRBD2
TGTGCCAGTGGGGACAGGGTAACGGCACCCCTCCACTTT	CASGDRVTAPLHF	TRBV19	TRBJ1-6	NA	TRBD1
TGTGCCAGCAGTGATTCACAGCGGAACACTGAAGCTTTCTTT	CASSDSQRNTEAFF	TRBV2	TRBJ1-1	NA	NA
TGTGCCAGCAGCCAAGATCGGAGCGGGAGGGCCTCTTGGGAGCAGTACTTC	CASSQDRSGRASWEQYF	TRBV7-8	TRBJ2-7	NA	TRBD2
TGCAGTGCAAGCCGGGGCGGGACAGGGGTTAGGGAGCAGTACTTC	CSASRGGTGVREQYF	TRBV20-1	TRBJ2-7	NA	TRBD1
TGCAGTGCTAGAGTTAGCGGGAGGACCCAGTACTTC	CSARVSGRTQYF	TRBV20-1	TRBJ2-5	few	TRBD2
TGTGCCAGCAGCTTTTGGCGGGGGGCCTATAACACCGGGGAGCTGTTTTTT	CASSFWRGAYNTGELFF	TRBV7-9	TRBJ2-2	many	TRBD2
TGTGCCAGCAGCATACCGGGACTAGCGGGGGCAGATACGCAGTATTTT	CASSIPGLAGADTQYF	TRBV7-2	TRBJ2-3	NA	TRBD2
TGTGCCAGCAGTCTCAGGGAATTTGAAGCTTTCTTT	CASSLREFEAFF	TRBV12-3/TRBV12-4	TRBJ1-1	NA	NA
TGTGCCATGTCCGGGGGTTACTCTGGAAACACCATATATTTT	CAMSGGYSGNTIYF	TRBV7-9	TRBJ1-3	NA	NA
TGTGCCAGTGGTTCGGGACAGGGGTCCTACGAGCAGTACTTC	CASGSGQGSYEQYF	TRBV19	TRBJ2-7	NA	TRBD1
TGCAGTGCTAGGTCGGGGTTCCGGCTCACTGAAGCTTTCTTT	CSARSGFRLTEAFF	TRBV20-1	TRBJ1-1	NA	NA
TGTGCCAGCAGCCCGGACCGGGTCCACGGGTACGAGCAGTACTTC	CASSPDRVHGYEQYF	TRBV7-9	TRBJ2-7	NA	NA
TGTGCCAGTAGTATATGGTATCGGACAGGGTCTACTGAAGCTTTCTTT	CASSIWYRTGSTEAFF	TRBV19	TRBJ1-1	NA	TRBD1
TGTGCCAGCTTAGACCCTAGCGGGACCTACGAGCAGTACTTC	CASLDPSGTYEQYF	TRBV2	TRBJ2-7	NA	TRBD2
TGTGCCAGTAGTATAAAGAGGGGGCATCAGCCCCAGCATTTT	CASSIKRGHQPQHF	TRBV19	TRBJ1-5	NA	TRBD1
TGTGCCAGCAGCTCCGGTTGGAGGACTGAAGCTTTCTTT	CASSSGWRTEAFF	TRBV7-9	TRBJ1-1	NA	NA
TGTGCCAGCAGCGTAAGGGGGGCCCCGAACACCGGGGAGCTGTTTTTT	CASSVRGAPNTGELFF	TRBV9	TRBJ2-2	NA	NA
TGTGCCAGCAGCGGAAGGGATTCACCCCTCCACTTT	CASSGRDSPLHF	TRBV9	TRBJ1-6	NA	NA
TGCAGCGTTGACAGGGGACAGGGACTAGGTGGCTACACCTTC	CSVDRGQGLGGYTF	TRBV29-1	TRBJ1-2	NA	TRBD1
TGTGCCAGCAGCTTAAGGAGTGGGGACAGGGGTATCGATACGCAGTATTTT	CASSLRSGDRGIDTQYF	TRBV7-3	TRBJ2-3	once	TRBD1
TGTGCCAGCAGCCCTGCTGGACAGGGGCACACTGAAGCTTTCTTT	CASSPAGQGHTEAFF	TRBV9	TRBJ1-1	once	TRBD1
TGCAGCGTTGTTTTCGGGAGCTACTATGGCTACACCTTC	CSVVFGSYYGYTF	TRBV29-1	TRBJ1-2	NA	NA
TGTGCCAGTAGTAGCGATACCGGGGAGCTGTTTTTT	CASSSDTGELFF	TRBV19	TRBJ2-2	few	NA
TGTGCCAGCAGCTCTGAAGAAAGGCTGTTTTTT	CASSSEERLFF	TRBV7-9	TRBJ1-4	NA	NA
TGTGCCTCCTCGGGGGCCCCTCTCTACGAGCAGTACTTC	CASSGAPLYEQYF	TRBV19	TRBJ2-7	NA	NA
TGCAGCGTTGTTTCGGACACCGGGGGGTACGAGCAGTACTTC	CSVVSDTGGYEQYF	TRBV29-1	TRBJ2-7	NA	TRBD2
TGTGCCACCAGTGTCCAGGGCTATGGCTACACCTTC	CATSVQGYGYTF	TRBV24-1	TRBJ1-2	NA	NA
TGTGCCAGCAGCTTACCTGAACTCTACGAGCAGTACTTC	CASSLPELYEQYF	TRBV7-2	TRBJ2-7	NA	NA
TGCAGTGCTAGAGGCGGGGGTAGACTTGGGTTGGCCCCAACTAATGAAAAACTGTTTTTT	CSARGGGRLGLAPTNEKLFF	TRBV20-1	TRBJ1-4	many	NA
TGCAGTGCTAGGGGCAGCGGAGCGTACGAGCAGTACTTC	CSARGSGAYEQYF	TRBV20-1	TRBJ2-7	NA	NA
TGCGCCAGCAGCTTGACAGCGGGTAATGAAAAACTGTTTTTT	CASSLTAGNEKLFF	TRBV5-1	TRBJ1-4	NA	NA
TGTGCCATCAGTCGGGATTTCGAGCAGTACTTC	CAISRDFEQYF	TRBV10-3	TRBJ2-7	many	NA
TGTGCCAGTAGAGGACTGGGCAGCACAGATACGCAGTATTTT	CASRGLGSTDTQYF	TRBV19	TRBJ2-3	NA	NA
TGCAGTGCCGCGGGGACAGGGGGGACCGGGGAGCTGTTTTTT	CSAAGTGGTGELFF	TRBV20-1	TRBJ2-2	NA	TRBD1
TGTGCCAGCAGCGTAGCCCCACTAGCCAACAATGAGCAGTTCTTC	CASSVAPLANNEQFF	TRBV9	TRBJ2-1	NA	NA
TGTGCCAGTAGCCCTGATGCTGGGGCCTACAATGAGCAGTTCTTC	CASSPDAGAYNEQFF	TRBV19	TRBJ2-1	few	NA
TGTGCCAGTAGTCGGGGGGGCTACGAGCAGTACTTC	CASSRGGYEQYF	TRBV19	TRBJ2-7	few	TRBD2
TGTGCCAGCAGCCAACGTGCGACAACTAGCACAGATACGCAGTATTTT	CASSQRATTSTDTQYF	TRBV3-1	TRBJ2-3	NA	NA
TGCAGCGCGCGGACAGCTGGGGCCAACGTCCTGACTTTC	CSARTAGANVLTF	TRBV29-1	TRBJ2-6	NA	NA
TGTGCCAGCAGCGTAGAAGGGCGGAGGACCTTC	CASSVEGRRTF	TRBV9	TRBJ1-2	NA	NA
TGCAGCGTTCGACTAGGGGACAGGCCAATGAACACTGAAGCTTTCTTT	CSVRLGDRPMNTEAFF	TRBV29-1	TRBJ1-1	NA	TRBD1
TGTGCCAGCAGCCCGACAGGGCGAAATGAAAAACTGTTTTTT	CASSPTGRNEKLFF	TRBV19	TRBJ1-4	NA	TRBD1
TGTGCCAGCAGCTTTACAGGGGATAATTCACCCCTCCACTTT	CASSFTGDNSPLHF	TRBV12-3/TRBV12-4	TRBJ1-6	NA	TRBD1
TGTGCCAGCAGTGACAGCCCCAGCTCTGGAAACACCATATATTTT	CASSDSPSSGNTIYF	TRBV2	TRBJ1-3	many	NA